This T cell receptor (beta chain) was obtained from a study of cytomegalovirus exposure and HLA in healthy donors (dated by TCRdb to between 2016 and 2019). Study-level background: An earlier analysis of approximately 550 of the donors reported 276 Gb of sequence data and around 110 million unique TCR beta sequences from about 179 million T cells. In the later analysis, no new phenotypic data were used to find candidate immune exposures; instead, reliance was placed on TCR beta sequences and their occurrence across donors. A handful of DR-DQ haplotypes were handled as single units for association and clustering because linkage in the cohort was strong. A later analysis re-examined previously published TCR beta repertoires from just over 650 donors and added high-resolution HLA genotyping to investigate patterns of TCR occurrence. Donor age, sex, ethnicity and CMV serostatus were compiled alongside the repertoire data. Among some 410 genotyped donors of the cohort, an average of approximately 220,000 unique TCR beta nucleotide sequences was sequenced per donor, of which 15% to 20% were non-productive. In an earlier analysis of 550 to 700 of the donors, high-throughput TCR beta sequencing was used to judge whether each TCR beta V gene segment behaved as functional or pseudogenic. A later genetic analysis used genome-wide SNP genotypes for about 60% of the roughly 670 donors, treating that subset as a discovery cohort. Using immunosequencing, the study profiled T cell repertoires from 550 to 750 subjects and related those repertoires to cytomegalovirus serostatus. An early release covering roughly 580 HLA-typed donors comprised about 300 gigabases of sequencing data and around 80 million unique TCR sequences. Class I and class II HLA loci were covered by the typing at four-digit resolution. Every repertoire in the discovery cohort had been generated on one and the same sequencing platform. To predict cytomegalovirus infection status, the study brought together high-throughput TCR immunosequencing, statistical association of individual TCRs with disease status, and machine learning. Typing coverage differed by locus: A, B, C, DRB1 and DQB1 were typed in roughly 629-640 donors, DQA1 in 500 to 550, DPA1 in roughly 590, and DPB1 in approximately 450. The aim of the study was to test whether cataloging public T cell receptors could identify signatures of past pathogen exposure. Of the roughly 410 genotyped donors, roughly 76% were placed in the genetic ancestry cluster associated with self-reported Caucasian donors. A separate validation cohort of approximately 120 different subjects was used in addition to the roughly 720-subject first cohort.

The germline V gene yields SGHNT for CDR1 and YENEEA for CDR2. The CDR3 has 12 amino acids, counting the end cysteine and phenylalanine. The kept DNA is CDR3 alone, 36 bases in frame from the first base. A distance of 7 bases separates the germline ends of V and J, which lose 3 bases and 5 bases respectively. For this clone: The antigen it binds to is not known. The record has no base qualities; no much larger clone is one base away.

The library was produced with the immunoSEQ multiplex PCR assay. The multiplex PCR relied on a mix of 60 forward primers for TCR Vbeta segments and 13 reverse primers for TCR Jbeta segments. The CDR3 region of rearranged TCR beta genes was amplified from genomic DNA with a multiplex PCR assay. The Illumina HiSeq System was used to sequence the amplified TCR beta libraries as 87-base-pair reads. On the study's bioinformatics: A later analysis counted about 76 million unique TCR beta chains across the 700 or so repertoires, and roughly 11 million of these chains were shared by at least two donors. Raw reads were error-corrected and collapsed into unique sequences by a nearest-neighbor algorithm in which closely related sequences were merged to remove PCR and sequencing errors. CDR3 sequences were aligned to IMGT reference sequences to assign V, D and J gene segments. For a sequence to be retained, a match of at least six nucleotides to both a V gene segment and a J gene segment was required. Rearrangements were classified as productive when the CDR3 lacked stop codons and remained in frame with V and J, and all other rearrangements were classified as non-productive. CDR3 was defined according to IMGT convention as the region running from the second conserved V-encoded cysteine to the conserved J-encoded phenylalanine. In an earlier analysis of 500 to 650 of the donors, sequences lacking an unambiguous match to a single V gene segment were excluded. An earlier analysis of several hundred of the donors called V segments functional above 56.7% productive rearrangements and segregating when the between-donor standard deviation exceeded 5%. A statistical classification framework was developed to diagnose cytomegalovirus status using the catalog of TCR beta chain sequences. In a later analysis, V and J genes were assigned by comparing TCR nucleotide sequences against IMGT/GENE-DB human TR gene sequences. The TCRdist pipeline was used in a later analysis to assign CDR3 sequences and most-parsimonious VDJ recombination scenarios. In a later analysis, every TCR beta chain was defined by the combination of its CDR3 amino acid sequence and its V-gene family, and reads without a unique V-gene family were dropped. To address suspected cross-contamination and a sequencing artifact, a later analysis removed under 600 highly shared, low-generation-probability nucleotide sequences. In a later analysis, a clonal expansion index for each public chain was calculated from normalized within-repertoire ranks of inferred template counts. A later analysis computed generation probabilities with a VDJ recombination model fitted to out-of-frame rearrangements, and checked the results against IGoR. In a later analysis, hypergeometric tests were used to score TCR-TCR, TCR-HLA and TCR-CMV co-occurrence, with a repertoire-size bias correction applied to TCR pairs. In a later analysis, false discovery rates were estimated by permuting HLA or CMV assignments 20 times. In a later analysis, co-occurring TCRs were grouped with DBSCAN, and TCRdist sequence similarity was added when clustering was performed within HLA-allele-positive subsets. Repertoires with fewer than 30,000 or more than 120,000 public chains were left out of co-occurrence clustering, as were five repertoires with anomalous nucleotide sharing. TCRdb's version of the immuneACCESS table is confined to in-frame rearrangements and falls short of the full clone set. An unresolved V gene accounts for under half of the shortfall where checked; the remainder is of unknown origin. V, J and clone size reflect that table, while D and trimming were determined from the DNA. The sample table contains more than 95,000 clones; only one count was recorded for under 85% of them. The ten largest account for around 1.3% of the sample.

The research as a whole found: A cluster of highly shared sequence variants was judged likely to be a technical artifact of the sequencing pipeline. The classifier was reported to diagnose cytomegalovirus status with high specificity and sensitivity in both the original and validation cohorts. A total of around 150 TCR beta chains were listed by the study as associated with cytomegalovirus. In a later analysis, some 18,000 TCR beta sequences were associated with specific HLA alleles at a false discovery rate of 0.05. In an earlier analysis of some 500 of the donors, most TCR beta V segments were observed in productive rearrangements about 90% or about 30% of the time, broadly matching IMGT annotations. The only immune exposure information available for the cohort was CMV serostatus. A further reported finding was that TCR beta sequences accurately predicted the HLA-A and HLA-B alleles for most subjects in the first cohort. Only TCR beta chains were sequenced in this cohort, and the absence of alpha or paired-chain data limited detectable features. Strong co-occurrence of HLA alleles, especially DR and DQ, made assigning TCR associations to individual alleles difficult. In a later analysis, TCR association rates were found to vary across HLA loci, with the most associated TCRs seen for DRB1 alleles and the fewest for HLA-C alleles. Linkage disequilibrium might explain the correlated functional status among segregating V segments, but an unknown experimental factor could not be ruled out. Most TCR sequences were seen in very few donors, while some public TCRs were found in many individuals. A later analysis reported that several top co-occurrence clusters appeared linked to parvovirus B19, influenza, CMV and Epstein-Barr virus. The authors suggested that the approach could potentially be extended to other disease states and immunological phenotypes. Compared with equally common non-associated chains, HLA-associated TCR beta chains in a later analysis were more clonally expanded and had lower generation probabilities. Presence/absence analyses assumed roughly uniform sequencing depth across donors, an assumption that may not hold. An association between a missense DCLRE1C variant and V-gene and J-gene trimming of TCR beta chains was found in a later genetic analysis and replicated in an independent cohort. Three of the identified cytomegalovirus-associated TCR beta chains were confirmed in vitro to be specific for cytomegalovirus antigens. Around 16 rarely observed V segments, including chromosome 9 orphons, were excluded from the earlier analysis of just under 600 of the donors because counts were too low. According to a later analysis, most CMV-associated TCR beta chains appeared to be HLA-restricted, and the HLA associations seemed to be driven largely by CMV exposure. Because the 87-base-pair reads could not distinguish some IMGT-functional V segments, including TRBV6-2 and TRBV6-3, those segments were excluded. In a later genetic analysis, fewer N-insertions in productive TCRs were reported among donors in an Asian-associated ancestry cluster than the roughly 700-donor mean. Because HLA typing was unavailable for some donors at each locus, only the typed subset was used in association tests.

The cohort consisted of some 670 healthy bone marrow donors. All cohort members were sampled while nominally healthy, although unrecorded immune exposures were likely present. The donor was CMV seronegative and belonged to the group of 350 or so seronegative cohort members. Every donor gave a peripheral blood sample, and the peripheral blood mononuclear cells from that sample were used for TCR beta sequencing. The Qiagen DNeasy Blood Extraction Kit was used to extract genomic DNA from the blood cell samples. The clonotype comes from a man aged 40-55 years in good health and CMV-seronegative. The receptor chain draws on TRBV11-3 and TRBJ1-1; the D gene is perhaps TRBD1, from 5 matching bases. Input material: PBMCs. The nucleotide sequence reads TGTGCCAGCAGCTTTGACAGTACTGAAGCTTTCTTT. Its amino acids are CASSFDSTEAFF.